Here is one TCR beta chain with its context. Clones were sequenced by immunoSEQ multiplex PCR, and TCRdb holds only the in-frame ones, with some missing. The sample records about 28,000 clones, about four fifths being singletons. The CDR3 length is 15 residues. Trimming cost V 4 bases and J 2 bases; bases outside gene matches: 8. From germline, CDR1 is MGHRA and CDR2 YSYEKL. The data originate from a study of OX40 agonist ivuxolimab in advanced cancers. Study at large: Patients were treated with ivuxolimab, an agonistic anti-OX40 (CD134) antibody. Each patient was given ivuxolimab into a vein every 2 weeks, at 0.01 to 10 mg/kg. Prior checkpoint blockade (anti-PD-1, anti-PD-L1 or anti-CTLA-4) was permitted; over 30% had it. Three patients showed partial responses: one hepatocellular carcinoma and two cutaneous melanoma cases.

The gene calls are TRBV4-1 and TRBJ2-7, with 7 bases that match TRBD2. The receptor was isolated from an adult with an advanced solid tumor such as melanoma, head and neck, liver or kidney cancer. The specimen was CD4+ or CD8+ T cells sorted from blood, collected in a trial of the OX40 agonist ivuxolimab. The CDR3 region is CASSPFYGGAYEQYF. Here the CDR3 DNA reads TGCGCCAGCAGCCCCTTTTATGGGGGGGCCTACGAGCAGTACTTC.